This T cell receptor (beta chain) is drawn from a study of PD-1 blockade in classical Hodgkin lymphoma (dated by TCRdb to 2020 to 2022). Regarding the research as a whole: Nivolumab dosing was 3 mg/kg intravenously every 2 weeks, continuing until either disease progression or unacceptable toxicity. To define a peripheral blood immune signature of response to PD-1 blockade in classical Hodgkin lymphoma, the study combined TCR beta sequencing with CyTOF.

Genomic DNA was isolated using the Qiagen DNeasy kit from unsorted PBMCs as well as from negatively selected CD4+ and CD8+ fractions. Using primers that anneal to V and J segments, immunoSEQ multiplex PCR amplified the TCR beta CDR3 regions. A synthetic immune receptor repertoire was used to minimize amplification bias, and remaining bias was computationally removed after sequencing. For the original study's pipeline: Custom Python scripts were used to quantify repertoire diversity as the Shannon entropy index. Unsorted, CD4+ and CD8+ repertoires were analyzed separately, except for combined analyses in which CD4+ and CD8+ sequences were merged in silico. Clonal expansion was defined as a frequency increase of at least 2-fold after treatment compared with C1D1, and clones undetected at baseline were assigned a pseudocount of 0.5. Singleton clones were defined as clones with 0 or 1 copy at C1D1, and non-singleton clones were defined as clones with 2 or more copies. Clones expanded in unsorted samples were labelled as CD4+, CD8+ or unknown by matching protein sequences in sorted samples from the same patient. Wilcoxon tests were applied to paired samples to test diversity changes from C1D1 to C4D1. TCRdb carries this immuneACCESS record with in-frame sequences only. Its versions omit some clonotypes, under half of them owing to an unresolved V gene in the studies checked, with the rest unexplained. Clone size and V and J calls were adopted from that table, with D and trimming inferred from the DNA. A total of approximately 34,000 clones appear in this sample, around 76% of them only once. Under 20% of the sample comes from the top ten.

Study-wide conclusions, independent of this receptor: Diversity was lower in patients who began nivolumab less than 1 year after ASCT, so these patients were left out of later analyses to avoid confounding by immune reconstitution. A significant rise by C4D1 was seen in CD4+ but not CD8+ TCR diversity (p=0.0027 vs p=0.16), with the rise being most apparent in complete responders (p=0.02). Newly diagnosed patients were reported to have lower baseline TCR diversity than healthy donors, and relapsed/refractory patients were reported to have lower baseline TCR diversity still. Trial patients achieving complete response had baseline diversity similar to newly diagnosed patients, whereas partial responders and progressors had significantly lower diversity. The study was limited to a single clinical trial cohort, and causes of repertoire differences, possibly disease activity or prior therapy, remained undefined.

The sample's time point label, in plain terms: cycle 2 day 1 (C2D1) of nivolumab. Relapse after autologous stem cell transplantation had occurred in all trial patients, and cohorts A, B and C were distinguished by prior brentuximab vedotin exposure. The trial cohort was composed of approximately 56 patients with relapsed/refractory classical Hodgkin lymphoma, for whom complete response, partial response or progressive disease was recorded as best overall response. In the multi-cohort phase II CheckMate 205 trial, trial patients received single-agent nivolumab. An independent review committee assessed best overall response by applying the 2007 International Working Group response criteria. PBMCs from the trial were collected at three points: immediately before nivolumab initiation (C1D1), and during therapy at cycle 2 day 1 and cycle 4 day 1. Peripheral blood was collected in 8 mL Vacutainer Cell Preparation Tubes, from which PBMCs were isolated by centrifugation and then cryopreserved.

Concerning this clone itself: What antigen it recognizes has not been identified. No much larger clone is present one base from it, and per-base qualities are unavailable.

The cysteine opens and the phenylalanine closes a CDR3 of 13 amino acids. Kept here is only the CDR3 DNA, which spans 39 bases and is read in frame from base 1. The CDR1 and CDR2 encoded by the germline V gene are MRHNA and SNTAGT. The V end loses 3 bases and the J end loses 3 bases, and a stretch of 8 bases separates them. The receptor comes from a human donor with classical Hodgkin lymphoma. The sequences come from peripheral blood mononuclear cells (PBMCs), collected before the second cycle of nivolumab. The chain uses TRBV6-4 and TRBJ1-2; a confident D gene designation cannot be given. In nucleotides, the sequence is TGTGCCAGCAGTGAAGGGCCTGACTATGGCTACACCTTC. Its translation reads: CASSEGPDYGYTF.